The rows below give T cell receptor beta chains drawn from one sample of a study of T-cell memory formation after mild COVID-19. TCRdb re-called the 5' RACE reads through MiXCR, storing one row per CDR3 protein. The sample records around 190,000 distinct CDR3 sequences, about a fifth being singletons. The sample consisted of PBMCs or a T cell subset sorted from them (not recorded which). The source of these receptors is a man aged 18 to 30 who had mild COVID-19 (a few samples of this study predate the infection). Cell type and time point are not known. CDR3s include the opening cysteine and the closing phenylalanine or tryptophan. The D gene is left open where the match is weak. Where a row states a size, it is once, few, many or the class of an expanded clone; other rows omit it.

>TRBV18|NA|TRBJ2-5|NA
CASSQGSGQETQYF
TGTGCCAGCTCACAGGGGAGTGGGCAAGAGACCCAGTACTTC
>TRBV7-9|TRBD2|TRBJ2-3|NA
CASSRRTSGGTDTQYF
TGTGCCAGCAGTCGCCGGACTAGCGGGGGAACAGATACGCAGTATTTT
>TRBV28|TRBD1|TRBJ1-5|NA
CASSFRTGGLQPQHF
TGTGCCAGCAGTTTTAGGACAGGGGGACTACAGCCCCAGCATTTT
>TRBV7-2|NA|TRBJ2-1|few
CASSPNYSSYNEQFF
TGTGCCAGCAGCCCAAATTATAGCTCCTACAATGAGCAGTTCTTC
>TRBV10-2|NA|TRBJ1-2|NA
CASSEKTDYGYTF
TGCGCCAGCAGTGAGAAAACAGACTATGGCTACACCTTC
>TRBV7-2|TRBD1|TRBJ1-4|NA
CASSLSGTGAEKLFF
TGTGCCAGCAGCTTATCCGGGACAGGGGCTGAAAAACTGTTTTTT
>TRBV2|NA|TRBJ1-5|few
CASSELAGEAGQPQHF
TGTGCCAGCAGTGAATTGGCAGGGGAGGCGGGCCAGCCCCAGCATTTT
>TRBV5-1|NA|TRBJ2-2|NA
CASSFPSGNTGELFF
TGCGCCAGCAGCTTCCCGAGCGGGAACACCGGGGAGCTGTTTTTT
>TRBV6-6|TRBD2|TRBJ2-1|many
CASSYGTSGGNEQFF
TGTGCCAGCAGTTACGGGACTAGCGGGGGTAATGAGCAGTTCTTC
>TRBV5-1|NA|TRBJ2-1|NA
CASSPDGLPSGQFF
TGCGCCAGCAGCCCCGACGGACTTCCCTCCGGGCAGTTCTTC
>TRBV20-1|NA|TRBJ2-1|NA
CSASGTSRYNEQFF
TGCAGTGCTAGCGGCACTAGCCGATACAATGAGCAGTTCTTC
>TRBV7-9|NA|TRBJ1-2|NA
CASRDNRAGYGYTF
TGTGCCAGCAGAGATAACAGGGCGGGCTATGGCTACACCTTC
>TRBV29-1|NA|TRBJ2-7|few
CSVSKDSYEQYF
TGCAGCGTTAGTAAGGACTCCTACGAGCAGTACTTC
>TRBV6-5|TRBD2|TRBJ2-5|once
CASSWGGTSGGATETQYF
TGTGCCAGCAGTTGGGGAGGGACTAGCGGGGGGGCAACAGAGACCCAGTACTTC
>TRBV4-2|NA|TRBJ1-1|few
CASSQTTGQSNTEAFF
TGTGCCAGCAGCCAGACAACCGGACAGTCGAACACTGAAGCTTTCTTT
>TRBV7-3|TRBD2|TRBJ2-1|NA
CASTLSSGPYNEQFF
TGTGCCAGCACGCTTTCTAGCGGTCCCTACAATGAGCAGTTCTTC
>TRBV20-1|NA|TRBJ1-6|few
CSARRRGSSPLHF
TGCAGTGCTAGGCGGCGTGGCAGCTCACCCCTCCACTTT